This note documents a single TCR beta chain sequence. Its antigen remains unidentified. The CDR3 has 14 amino acids. The germline CDR1 and CDR2 sequences are MGHRA and YSYEKL. V was clipped by 0 bases and J by 6 bases, with 9 bases between them. Each donor was a Caucasian adult residing in Nashville, Tennessee. This sample stems from a study of shared clonotypes between healthy human individuals. Regarding the study as a whole: All-four-donor shared clonotypes had higher generation probabilities than non-shared clonotypes did.

Original processing notes: In the immunoSEQ data, sequences were junction-only and lacked quality scores, so filtering differed. Assay: immunoSEQ multiplex PCR; the TCRdb copy retains only in-frame clones and omits some. The DNA was the basis for D and trimming; V, J and clone size are from that table. The sample lists roughly 1,100,000 clones, more than 65% occurring once. This TCR was sampled from a man between 18 and 35 years old in good health. V gene TRBV4-1 combines with J gene TRBJ1-5; possibly TRBD1 for D (5 bases). The sample consisted of memory CD4+ T cells sorted from blood. Documented subset: CD45RA-negative fraction. CDR3 in amino acids: CASSQELGPQPQHF. The CDR3 DNA is TGCGCCAGCAGCCAAGAGCTGGGACCTCAGCCCCAGCATTTT.